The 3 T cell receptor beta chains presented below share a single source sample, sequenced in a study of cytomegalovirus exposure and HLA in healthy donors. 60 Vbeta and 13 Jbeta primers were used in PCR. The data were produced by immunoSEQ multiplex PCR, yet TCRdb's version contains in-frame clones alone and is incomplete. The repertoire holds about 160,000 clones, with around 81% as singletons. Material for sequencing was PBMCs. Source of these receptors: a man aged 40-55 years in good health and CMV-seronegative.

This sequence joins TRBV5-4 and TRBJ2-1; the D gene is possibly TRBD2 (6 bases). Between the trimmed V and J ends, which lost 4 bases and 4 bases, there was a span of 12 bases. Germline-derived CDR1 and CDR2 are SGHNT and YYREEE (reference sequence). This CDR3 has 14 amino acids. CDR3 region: CASSDVAVYNEQFF. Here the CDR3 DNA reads TGTGCCAGCAGCGACGTAGCGGTTTACAATGAGCAGTTCTTC.

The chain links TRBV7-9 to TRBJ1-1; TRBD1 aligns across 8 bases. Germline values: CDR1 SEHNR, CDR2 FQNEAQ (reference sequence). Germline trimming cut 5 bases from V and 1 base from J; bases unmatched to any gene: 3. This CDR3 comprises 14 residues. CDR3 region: CASSETGGNTEAFF. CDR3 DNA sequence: TGTGCCAGCAGCGAAACAGGGGGGAACACTGAAGCTTTCTTT.

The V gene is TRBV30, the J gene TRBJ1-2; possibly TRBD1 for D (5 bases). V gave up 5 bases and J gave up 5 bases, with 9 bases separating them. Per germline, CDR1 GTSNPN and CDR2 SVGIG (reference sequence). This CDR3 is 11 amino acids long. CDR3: CAWYRNYGYTF. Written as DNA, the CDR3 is TGTGCCTGGTACAGGAATTATGGCTACACCTTC.